What follows are 23 T cell receptor beta chains derived from one specimen sequenced in a study of blood T cells in healthy people across ages. The second PCR ran roughly 6 to 12 cycles with a sample-barcoded 5' primer and J-beta primers. TCRdb called the 5' RACE reads again in MiXCR, with one record for every CDR3 protein. This table has 700,000 or so distinct CDR3 sequences, 22% appearing once. Sequencing input: blood. Receptors originate from a man in his 70s in good health.

This chain joins TRBV20-1 and TRBJ1-2; D perhaps matches TRBD1 (6 bases). Trimming took 5 bases from V and 4 from J, leaving 14 bases between them. CDR3 length: 13 amino acids. CDR1 is DFQATT, CDR2 SNEGSKA, per germline (reference sequence). The chain's CDR3 is CSAPGQTSYGYTF. In DNA form, the CDR3 reads TGCAGTGCTCCCGGACAGACATCCTATGGCTACACCTTC.

The CDR3: CASSFPGKTEAFF. CDR3 DNA sequence: TGTGCCAGCAGTTTCCCAGGGAAAACTGAAGCTTTCTTT. V is TRBV12-3 or TRBV12-4 and J is TRBJ1-1; tentatively, D is TRBD1 (5 bases). V shed 3 bases and J shed 5 bases, with 10 bases lying between them. This CDR3 has 13 amino acids.

The chain carries TRBV9 and TRBJ2-7; 9 bases match TRBD1. The length of the CDR3 is 15 residues. The trim removed 0 bases at V and 2 bases at J, leaving 3 bases unmatched. Germline CDR1 reads SGDLS; CDR2 reads YYNGEE. CDR3 in amino acids: CASSVATGGTYEQYF. The DNA for the CDR3 is TGTGCCAGCAGCGTAGCTACAGGGGGCACCTACGAGCAGTACTTC.

V gene TRBV5-1 combines with J gene TRBJ2-5; TRBD1 is a possible D gene (7 bases). Germline values: CDR1 SGHRS, CDR2 YFSETQ. V was shortened by 4 bases and J by 6 bases, with 19 bases between the two germline ends. The CDR3 contains 15 residues. CDR3 region: CASSTRQGGLKTQYF. The CDR3 DNA reads TGCGCCAGCAGCACCCGACAGGGAGGTTTAAAGACCCAGTACTTC.

The chain carries TRBV5-1 and TRBJ2-1; 11 bases match TRBD2. V lost 0 bases and J lost 7; bases outside the gene matches: 12. The CDR3 is 18 residues long. Per the germline V gene, CDR1 is SGHRS and CDR2 is YFSETQ. This CDR3 is CASSLAQIAGGPGNEQFF. The DNA for the CDR3 is TGCGCCAGCAGCTTGGCTCAAATAGCGGGAGGGCCGGGGAATGAGCAGTTCTTC.

This clonotype came up a few times. The rearrangement uses TRBV7-9 and TRBJ2-2; no reliable D call. This CDR3 has 12 amino acids. V shed 8 bases and J shed 6 bases, with 10 bases lying between them. Germline V gene lookup returns CDR1 SEHNR and CDR2 FQNEAQ (reference sequence). The CDR3 spells CASGPFSGELFF. In DNA form, the CDR3 reads TGTGCCAGCGGGCCGTTTTCCGGGGAGCTGTTTTTT. Combining the CDR3 with reference TRBV7-9 and TRBJ2-2 gives the whole variable domain DTGVSQNPRHKITKRGQNVTFRCDPISEHNRLYWYRQTLGQGPEFLTYFQNEAQLEKSRLLSDRFSAERPKGSFSTLEIQRTEQGDSAMYLCASGPFSGELFFGEGSRLTVL.

The genes are TRBV20-1 and TRBJ2-3; a weak D match, TRBD1 (6 bases). CDR1 and CDR2 (germline): DFQATT, SNEGSKA (reference sequence). This CDR3 is 13 amino acids long. The germline V and J ends were trimmed by 5 bases and 4 bases, with 13 bases remaining between them. CDR3 protein: CSAAGESPDTQYF. The DNA of the CDR3 is TGCAGTGCTGCAGGGGAAAGCCCAGATACGCAGTATTTT.

V and J are TRBV12-3 or TRBV12-4 and TRBJ2-3, with D maybe TRBD1 (5 bases). V lost 3 bases, J lost 10 bases, and 8 bases lay in between. The CDR3 length is 11 residues. As DNA, the CDR3 is TGTGCCAGCAGTTTCAGGGTAGCGCAGTATTTT. Protein sequence: CASSFRVAQYF.

This clonotype was picked up a small number of times. The rearrangement joins TRBV6-4 to TRBJ1-1, with D unresolved. This CDR3 is 14 amino acids long. Germline V gene sequence: CDR1 MRHNA, CDR2 SNTAGT. Between the trimmed V and J ends, which lost 6 bases and 0 bases, there was a span of 11 bases. CDR3: CASRLSAMNTEAFF. CDR3 nucleotides: TGTGCCAGCAGGCTGTCGGCCATGAACACTGAAGCTTTCTTT.

This clonotype has just a few counts. V is TRBV20-1 and J is TRBJ1-2, with D possibly matching TRBD1 (6 bases). The CDR3 is 14 amino acids. The germline CDR1 and CDR2 sequences are DFQATT and SNEGSKA (reference sequence). Trimming removed 5 bases from V and 0 bases from J, with 13 bases in between. CDR3 sequence: CSAGWDNPNYGYTF. The CDR3, as DNA: TGCAGTGCTGGCTGGGACAATCCTAACTATGGCTACACCTTC.

This sequence joins TRBV5-1 and TRBJ2-7; D not certain. The V gene's germline CDR1 is SGHRS and CDR2 YFSETQ. Trimming removed 4 bases at V and 1 base at J, with 12 bases between. The CDR3 length is 14 residues. The CDR3 coding sequence is TGCGCCAGCAGCGACCAAGCGCATTCCTACGAGCAGTACGTC. Its protein is CASSDQAHSYEQYV.

This chain connects TRBV18 to TRBJ2-7; D possibly corresponds to TRBD1 (6 bases). The CDR3 is 15 residues long. V lost 6 bases and J lost 4, with 19 bases in between. CDR1 and CDR2 (germline): KGHSH, LQKENI. The CDR3 sequence is CASSDWQGSDYEQYF. The CDR3 DNA is TGTGCCAGCTCCGATTGGCAGGGGAGTGATTACGAGCAGTACTTC.

This clonotype was picked up a small number of times. V usage is TRBV20-1 and J usage is TRBJ2-3, with D perhaps matching TRBD2 (6 bases). V lost 6 bases and J lost 5, with 15 bases in between. The CDR3 has 13 amino acids. The germline gives CDR1 DFQATT, CDR2 SNEGSKA (reference sequence). CDR3 sequence (DNA): TGCAGTGCCCCCGAGGAGGGGCGAGATACGCAGTATTTT. Its translation is CSAPEEGRDTQYF.

This clonotype was counted a few times. V and J are TRBV7-2 and TRBJ1-3; possible D gene TRBD1, 6 bases. Trimming stripped 3 bases from V and 0 bases from J, with 15 bases between. Germline V gene sequence: CDR1 SGHTA, CDR2 FQGNSA. The CDR3 is 17 amino acids. CDR3: CASSLGGGRSSGNTIYF. As DNA, the CDR3 is TGTGCCAGCAGCTTGGGTGGGGGGCGTAGCTCTGGAAACACCATATATTTT.

This clonotype has just a few counts. The J gene is TRBJ1-5, the V gene TRBV9; 10 bases are shared with TRBD1. The CDR3 has 17 residues. Germline CDR1 reads SGDLS; CDR2 reads YYNGEE. J was trimmed by 5 bases and V by 0 bases; bases with no gene match: 8. The CDR3 reads CASSVGGGTGVDQPQHF. The CDR3 DNA reads TGTGCCAGCAGCGTAGGTGGGGGGACAGGGGTCGATCAGCCCCAGCATTTT.

This clonotype was detected a few times. The chain employs TRBV5-4 and TRBJ2-1, with TRBD2 identical over 13 bases. The CDR3 is 16 residues long. Unmatched junction bases numbered 6, after V lost 1 base and J lost 8 bases. The germline V gene encodes CDR1 SGHNT and CDR2 YYREEE (reference sequence). CDR3: CASSLPLLAGGDEQFF. The CDR3 region has the DNA TGTGCCAGCAGCTTGCCCTTACTAGCGGGGGGGGATGAGCAGTTCTTC.

A few counts support this clonotype. The chain uses TRBV5-5 and TRBJ2-2, with TRBD2 matching 9 bases. This CDR3 is 16 amino acids long. Trimming took 5 bases from V and 0 from J; bases not matched to a gene: 5. The germline gives CDR1 SGHKS, CDR2 YYEKEE (reference sequence). CDR3 amino acids: CASRNSGGSNTGELFF. The CDR3 DNA sequence: TGTGCCAGCAGGAATAGCGGGGGCTCGAACACCGGGGAGCTGTTTTTT. Together with reference TRBV5-5 and TRBJ2-2, the CDR3 gives the full variable domain: DAGVTQSPTHLIKTRGQQVTLRCSPISGHKSVSWYQQVLGQGPQFIFQYYEKEERGRGNFPDRFSARQFPNYSSELNVNALLLGDSALYLCASRNSGGSNTGELFFGEGSRLTVL.

J is TRBJ2-3 and V is TRBV27, with D possibly TRBD2 on 6 matching bases. The CDR3 has 14 residues. V was shortened by 3 bases and J by 9 bases, with 16 bases between the two germline ends. Germline V gene sequence: CDR1 MNHEY, CDR2 SMNVEV (reference sequence). The CDR3, as DNA: TGTGCCAGCAGTTTCTTAGCGGTCTCAGGGACGCAGTATTTT. It is translated as CASSFLAVSGTQYF.

This clonotype was counted only a few times. CDR3 nucleotide sequence: TGTGCCAGCAGCTTAGTTGGTAGCGGAAACACAGATACGCAGTATTTT. This encodes CASSLVGSGNTDTQYF. V is TRBV7-2 and J is TRBJ2-3; possible D gene TRBD2, 6 bases. CDR3 length equals 16 residues. The germline V gene has CDR1 SGHTA and CDR2 FQGNSA. The germline V and J ends were trimmed by 1 base and 2 bases, with 13 bases remaining between them.

About this clonotype: At one end the junction does not follow the germline gene, possibly because of a read error. The chain is built from TRBV3-1 and TRBJ1-2; D is undetermined. Germline V gives CDR1 LGHDT, CDR2 YNNKEL (reference sequence). This CDR3 contains 15 residues. The CDR3 region has the DNA TGCGCCAGCAGCCAATTGTCATCCTCAAACTATGGCTACACCTTC. Protein sequence: CASSQLSSSNYGYTF.

J is TRBJ2-5 and V is TRBV7-2; TRBD2 aligns across 10 bases. From germline, CDR1 is SGHTA and CDR2 FQGNSA. CDR3 length equals 14 residues. The ends lost 4 bases at V and 12 bases at J; junction bases unmatched: 11. In DNA, the CDR3 is TGTGCCAGCAGCTCAGGACTAGCGGCCCCCCTCGAGTACTTC. Its protein product is CASSSGLAAPLEYF.

This clonotype was counted only a few times. The chain is built from TRBV5-6 and TRBJ1-5, with TRBD1 matching over 9 bases. The length of the CDR3 is 16 residues. Trimming at V came to 4 bases and at J to 4 bases, leaving 9 bases not matched to a gene. The germline gives CDR1 SGHDT, CDR2 YYEEEE. The CDR3, as DNA: TGTGCCAGCAGCCATCACAGGGGGCAATTGAATCAGCCCCAGCATTTT. The encoded protein is CASSHHRGQLNQPQHF. Supplemented by reference TRBV5-6 and TRBJ1-5, the full variable domain reads DAGVTQSPTHLIKTRGQQVTLRCSPKSGHDTVSWYQQALGQGPQFIFQYYEEEERQRGNFPDRFSGHQFPNYSSELNVNALLLGDSALYLCASSHHRGQLNQPQHFGDGTRLSIL.

The rearrangement uses TRBV7-9 and TRBJ1-1; 9 bases are a match to TRBD1. The CDR3 length is 15 residues. Trimming took 5 bases from V and 5 from J; bases not matched to a gene: 9. Per germline, CDR1 SEHNR and CDR2 FQNEAQ (reference sequence). In DNA form, the CDR3 reads TGTGCCAGCAGCCGCTCCGGGACAGGGAGTACTGAAGCTTTCTTT. It encodes CASSRSGTGSTEAFF.